These T cell receptor beta chains were read from a single sample in a study of a mutant IDH1 vaccine in newly diagnosed glioma. No antigen has been identified for these receptors. Method: immunoSEQ multiplex PCR; TCRdb's copy keeps in-frame clones and lacks some. Of around 30,000 clones detected, around 87% appear once; the ten largest clones hold 12%. Source: PBMCs, taken from a glioma patient whose treatment included an IDH1 peptide vaccine. These receptors were collected from a woman aged 25 to 45 with glioma. Both conserved end residues are part of each CDR3. The D gene is left open where the match is weak. Clone size, where shown, is once, few, many, or a class for clones that have expanded.

abundance,j_gene,d_gene,v_gene,CDR3aa,CDR3nt
once,TRBJ2-3,TRBD2,TRBV4-2,CASSQEPQRGGKDTQYF,TGTGCCAGCAGCCAAGAACCCCAGCGGGGCGGGAAAGATACGCAGTATTTT
once,TRBJ2-7,.,TRBV9,CASSPRWASSYEQYF,TGTGCCAGCAGCCCCCGATGGGCGAGCTCCTACGAGCAGTACTTC
.,TRBJ1-1,.,TRBV30,CAWSGTEKGFTEAFF,TGTGCCTGGAGTGGGACAGAAAAAGGGTTCACTGAAGCTTTCTTT
.,TRBJ2-7,TRBD2,TRBV30,CAWSLHSGASPREQYF,TGTGCCTGGAGCCTTCATAGCGGGGCGAGCCCGAGGGAGCAGTACTTC
medium-sized,TRBJ1-5,.,TRBV7-2,CASTPDRNQPQHF,TGTGCCAGCACCCCGGACAGAAATCAGCCCCAGCATTTT
.,TRBJ2-5,.,TRBV6-1,CASRAAALQETQYF,TGTGCCAGCAGGGCAGCGGCGCTCCAAGAGACCCAGTACTTC
.,TRBJ2-5,.,TRBV4-2,CASSKGETQYF,TGTGCCAGCAGCAAAGGAGAGACCCAGTACTTC
.,TRBJ1-1,.,TRBV5-1,CASSLNGGEGTEAFF,TGCGCCAGCAGCTTGAACGGGGGAGAGGGGACTGAAGCTTTCTTT
.,TRBJ1-1,.,TRBV6-1,CASSEAGGWTEAFF,TGTGCCAGCAGTGAAGCGGGGGGGTGGACTGAAGCTTTCTTT
.,TRBJ1-1,.,TRBV7-2,CASSQGQILGAEAFF,TGTGCCAGCAGCCAAGGACAGATCCTTGGCGCTGAAGCTTTCTTT
.,TRBJ1-4,.,TRBV5-1,CASSLGGRHNEKLFF,TGCGCCAGCAGCTTAGGAGGTCGGCATAATGAAAAACTGTTTTTT
.,TRBJ2-7,TRBD1,TRBV4-3,CASSQGGTGFNEQYF,TGCGCCAGCAGCCAAGGTGGGACAGGGTTCAACGAGCAGTACTTC
.,TRBJ2-1,.,TRBV4-2,CASSQFPSGPQGRNEQFF,TGTGCCAGCAGCCAATTTCCTTCCGGACCCCAGGGCCGCAATGAGCAGTTCTTC